A selection of T cell receptor beta chains follows, all from one sample in a study of blood T cells in healthy people across ages. MiXCR, applied by TCRdb to the 5' RACE reads, yields one record per CDR3 protein. Here the sample spans under 750,000 distinct CDR3 sequences, around 48% being singletons. Input material: blood. These TCRs come from a man at least 80 years old in good health. The conserved cysteine and the conserved F or W are not part of the CDR3 here. Where a row states a size, it is once, few, many or the class of an expanded clone; other rows omit it.

V: TRBV12-3/TRBV12-4
J: TRBJ2-1
size: few
CDR3: ASSSGTGGVYNEQF

V: TRBV29-1
J: TRBJ2-1
size: few
CDR3: SVGQGVGEQF

V: TRBV30
J: TRBJ2-1
size: .
CDR3: AWDRLAGGTEQF

V: TRBV12-3/TRBV12-4
J: TRBJ1-2
size: many
CDR3: ASSPNFRGINYGYT

V: TRBV18
J: TRBJ2-5
size: .
CDR3: ASSPGGTRETQY

V: TRBV10-2
J: TRBJ1-4
size: .
CDR3: ASGRNRPNEKLF

V: TRBV7-9
J: TRBJ2-1
size: .
CDR3: ASSSRLAGLFEQF

V: TRBV5-1
J: TRBJ1-1
size: .
CDR3: ASSSGTQGAEAF

V: TRBV27
J: TRBJ1-5
size: .
CDR3: ASSLRVGNQPQH

V: TRBV7-9
J: TRBJ2-5
size: few
CDR3: ASSLNSGGETQY